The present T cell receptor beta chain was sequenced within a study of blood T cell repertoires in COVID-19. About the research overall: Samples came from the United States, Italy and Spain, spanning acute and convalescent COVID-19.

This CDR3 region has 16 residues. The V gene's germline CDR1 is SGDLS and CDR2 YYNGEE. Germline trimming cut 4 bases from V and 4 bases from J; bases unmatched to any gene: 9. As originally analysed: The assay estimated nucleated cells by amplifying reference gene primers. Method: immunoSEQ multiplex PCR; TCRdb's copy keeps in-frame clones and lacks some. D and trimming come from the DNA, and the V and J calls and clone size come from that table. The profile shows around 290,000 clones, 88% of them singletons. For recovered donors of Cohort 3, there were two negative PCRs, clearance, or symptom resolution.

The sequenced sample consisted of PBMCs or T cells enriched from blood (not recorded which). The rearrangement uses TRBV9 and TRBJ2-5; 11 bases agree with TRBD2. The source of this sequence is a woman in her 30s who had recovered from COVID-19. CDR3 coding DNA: TGTGCCAGCAGCCCGATTGGGCTAGCGGGAGGAGAGACCCAGTACTTC. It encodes CASSPIGLAGGETQYF.